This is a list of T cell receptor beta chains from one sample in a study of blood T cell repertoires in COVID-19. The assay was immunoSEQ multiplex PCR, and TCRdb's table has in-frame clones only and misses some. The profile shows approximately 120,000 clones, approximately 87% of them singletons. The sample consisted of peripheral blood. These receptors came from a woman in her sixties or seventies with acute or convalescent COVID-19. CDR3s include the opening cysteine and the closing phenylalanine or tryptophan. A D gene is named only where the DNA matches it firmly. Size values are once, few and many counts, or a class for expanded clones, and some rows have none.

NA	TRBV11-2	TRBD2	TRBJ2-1	TGTGCCAGCAGCTATACTAGCGGGAGGGCCAGAAACAATGAGCAGTTCTTC	CASSYTSGRARNNEQFF
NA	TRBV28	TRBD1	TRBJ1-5	TGTGCCAGCAGTTTCCGGGACAGACTCAATCAGCCCCAGCATTTT	CASSFRDRLNQPQHF
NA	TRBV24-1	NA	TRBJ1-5	TGTGCCACCAGCCCCCGGGACAAAAATCAGCCCCAGCATTTT	CATSPRDKNQPQHF
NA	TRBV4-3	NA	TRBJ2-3	TGCGCCAGCAGCGGAGGGGTCGGTACAGATACGCAGTATTTT	CASSGGVGTDTQYF
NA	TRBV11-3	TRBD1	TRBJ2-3	TGTGCCAGCAGCTTAGGGGGTAAGGGGGCGACAGATACGCAGTATTTT	CASSLGGKGATDTQYF
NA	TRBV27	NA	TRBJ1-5	TGTGCCAGCAGTTTAATACAGGGACGTAATCAGCCCCAGCATTTT	CASSLIQGRNQPQHF
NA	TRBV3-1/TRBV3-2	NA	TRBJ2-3	TGTGCCAGCAGCCTCCGGGGACAAGATACGCAGTATTTT	CASSLRGQDTQYF
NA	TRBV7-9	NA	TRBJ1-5	TGTGCCAGCAGCTTATCGGAGGATCAGCCCCAGCATTTT	CASSLSEDQPQHF
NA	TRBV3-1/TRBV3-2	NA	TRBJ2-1	TGTGCCAGCAGCCAACACGCCGGCGGGAATGAGCAGTTCTTC	CASSQHAGGNEQFF
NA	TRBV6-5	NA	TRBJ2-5	TGTGCCAGCAGTTTAGGAGGGGTACAAGAGACCCAGTACTTC	CASSLGGVQETQYF
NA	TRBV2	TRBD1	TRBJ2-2	TGTGCCAGCAGGGGCGGACAGGGCAGGGGCGGGGAGCTGTTTTTT	CASRGGQGRGGELFF
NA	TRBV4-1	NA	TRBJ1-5	TGCGCCAGCAGCCAACCTAAGGGAGGTCAGCCCCAGCATTTT	CASSQPKGGQPQHF
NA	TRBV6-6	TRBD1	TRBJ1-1	TGTGCCAGCGGTCGCCCGGGACAGGGGCCCACTGAAGCTTTCTTT	CASGRPGQGPTEAFF
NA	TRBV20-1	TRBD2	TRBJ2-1	TGCAGTGCTAGTCCCGGACTAGCGGCCAATGAGCAGTTCTTC	CSASPGLAANEQFF
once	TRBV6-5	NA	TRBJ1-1	TGTGCCACAAGAAGGGGGGGAATGAACACTGAAGCTTTCTTT	CATRRGGMNTEAFF
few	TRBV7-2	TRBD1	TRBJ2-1	TGTGCCAGCAGCTCCCGACAGGGATACAATGAGCAGTTCTTC	CASSSRQGYNEQFF
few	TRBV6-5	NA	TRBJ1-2	TGTGCCAGCAGTTACTCGAGACAGGCCAACTATGGCTACACCTTC	CASSYSRQANYGYTF